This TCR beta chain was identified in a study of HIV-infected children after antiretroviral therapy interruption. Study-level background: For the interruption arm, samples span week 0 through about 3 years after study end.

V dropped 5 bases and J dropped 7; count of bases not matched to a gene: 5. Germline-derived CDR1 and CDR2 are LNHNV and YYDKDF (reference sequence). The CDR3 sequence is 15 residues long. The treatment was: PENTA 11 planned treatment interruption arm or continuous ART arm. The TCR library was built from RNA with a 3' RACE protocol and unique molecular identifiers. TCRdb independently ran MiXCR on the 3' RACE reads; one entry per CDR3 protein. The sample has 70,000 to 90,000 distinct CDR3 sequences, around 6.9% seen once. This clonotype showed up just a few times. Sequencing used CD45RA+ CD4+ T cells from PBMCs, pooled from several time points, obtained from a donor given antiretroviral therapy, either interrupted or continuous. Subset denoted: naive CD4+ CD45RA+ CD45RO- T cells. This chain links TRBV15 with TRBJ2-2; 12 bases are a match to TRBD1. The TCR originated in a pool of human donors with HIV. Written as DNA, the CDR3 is TGTGCCACCAGCTCGGGGACAGGGGGCAACGGGGAGCTGTTTTTT. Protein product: CATSSGTGGNGELFF.